This T cell receptor (beta chain) derives from a study of beta chain features in type 1 diabetes. Study conclusions and caveats: Among type 1 diabetes patients, VDJ junctions had fewer insertions and more deletions.

With regard to this clone: Its specificity is unknown.

The sequenced template was cDNA made from the entire isolated RNA. The table came from immunoSEQ multiplex PCR; TCRdb's copy has only in-frame clones and leaves some out. This sample has approximately 60,000 clones, with approximately 59% found just once. A single heparinised blood sample, averaging around 110 mL, was obtained per donor. V trimming: 1 base; J trimming: 3 bases; junction bases outside the gene matches: 9. CDR1 is SGHVS, CDR2 FQNEAQ, per germline. CDR3 length equals 16 residues. The sequence was obtained from a woman aged 18-35 years in good health. Specimen: Tregs from blood. This sequence joins TRBV7-8 and TRBJ2-7; 7 nucleotides match TRBD2. The CDR3 DNA follows: TGTGCCAGCAGCTTAGGGGGGGGAGGGACTCACTACGAGCAGTACTTC. This codes for CASSLGGGGTHYEQYF.